This TCR beta chain originates from a study of T-cell reconstitution after alpha-beta-depleted transplantation in children (dated by TCRdb to between 2015 and 2016). Study-wide context: The study quantitatively tracked T-cell immune reconstitution after TCRalphabeta/CD19-depleted allogeneic hematopoietic cell transplantation in children using TCR repertoire profiling.

General study outcomes and caveats: In some patients, the high TCRbeta diversity seen at day 60 was put down to recipient T cells and intrathymic progenitors that had survived conditioning. Apparently early alphabetaT-cell count recovery about two months after transplant reportedly relied on only several hundred rapidly expanded clones derived from non-depleted graft cells. Over the following months the frequencies of hyperexpanded clones went down, and after one year T-cell counts and TCRbeta diversity were mostly credited to newly produced T cells.

CDR1 and CDR2, looked up from the germline V gene (reference sequence), are SEHNR and FQNEAQ. The junction shows trimming of 6 bases on V and 3 bases on J, plus 9 bases between the germline ends. The cysteine opens and the phenylalanine closes a CDR3 of 12 amino acids. CDR3 DNA is the only sequence kept; it has 36 bases, read in frame from the first base. According to the study, the label for this sample's treatment or condition signals: allogeneic hematopoietic cell transplantation with graft depleted of TCRalphabeta T cells and CD19 B cells. The children who served as transplant recipients had been given grafts of TCRalphabeta/CD19-depleted allogeneic hematopoietic cells. With regard to this clonotype: The antigen it binds to is not known. No clone much larger than this one lies a single base away; base qualities are absent.

Library method: PCR. Instrument on record: Illumina HiSeq 2500. TCR library preparation used molecular barcoding, with unique molecular identifiers applied to normalize quantification of the TCRbeta repertoire. TCRdb applied fastp at Q25 and MiXCR to the public reads, then kept only in-frame beta chains. Each entry merges the rows of one CDR3 protein and shows their most common DNA and genes. The sample table holds 90,000 to 100,000 distinct CDR3 sequences, of which less than 25% were seen once. Of the sample, over 20% falls within the top ten clones. The sample was PBMCs, taken before TCRalphabeta/CD19-depleted stem cell transplant. The chain couples TRBV7-9 to TRBJ2-7, and TRBD1 may be the D gene, going by 5 matching bases. The receptor was derived from a boy younger than 10 with acute lymphoblastic leukemia, due to receive a stem cell transplant. The DNA sequence is given as TGTGCCAGCAGGCGACAGAGCTACGAGCAGTACTTC. Its product reads: CASRRQSYEQYF.